This entry features one T cell receptor beta chain sequence. The antigen it binds to is not known. Base qualities are not recorded, but no much larger clone differs from it by a single base. The data belong to a study of blood T cell repertoires in COVID-19 (dated by TCRdb to 2020 to 2022). In the study overall: Collaborator samples came from the United States, Italy and Spain and covered acute and convalescent phases of COVID-19. Nearly every sample came with metadata listing a de-identified subject ID, COVID-19 status, age in years and sex. The samples were drawn from two sources: the first 160 participants of the ongoing ImmuneRACE study, and about 1,300 subjects contributed by 6 global collaborators. The repertoires were released in a freely available public database intended as a resource for research on the immune response to SARS-CoV-2. HLA class I and class II types, where available, came from metadata supplied by the sample provider rather than from assay-based typing. The material from the prospective study consisted of cDNA or gDNA derived from T cells, B-cell-depleted T cells, or PBMCs. Deeply sampled blood TCRbeta repertoires from subjects exposed to, actively infected with, or recovered from COVID-19 were included in the dataset.

The CDR3, from cysteine to phenylalanine, totals 15 residues. The sequence is cut down to CDR3 DNA, 45 bases in frame from base 1. CDR1 MNHEY and CDR2 SMNVEV were looked up in the germline V gene (reference sequence). V and J are trimmed by 6 bases and 6 bases, and the gene matches miss 9 bases of the junction. TCRbeta CDR3 regions were amplified from genomic DNA using the immunoSEQ Assay, a bias-controlled multiplex PCR. Regarding the original processing steps: Nucleated cell counts per sample were estimated from amplification of reference gene primers within the assay. Sequence reads were collapsed and filtered to measure the absolute abundance of every unique TCRbeta CDR3 rearrangement. For each sample, productive Simpson clonality was calculated as the square root of Simpson's diversity index over productive rearrangements. TCRdb limited this immuneACCESS table to in-frame rearrangements with V and J called. A share of clones is missing; checked studies link under half to unresolved V genes, and the rest is unexplained. That table gives V, J and clone size, and the DNA gave D and trimming. Within this sample are 350,000 or so clones, with approximately 92% of them counted one time only. Clones ranked in the top ten supply 15% to 20% of the sample.

Participants in the prospective study were aged 18 to 89 years, lived in 24 United States geographic areas, and enrolled through a virtual design. To assign participants to cohorts, the prospective study relied on clinical history that participants themselves reported in a screening survey and a study questionnaire. For ImmuneRACE Cohort 3, a participant was defined as recovered based on two consecutive negative NP/OP PCR tests, clearance by a healthcare professional, or resolution of symptoms. Mobile phlebotomists in the prospective study collected whole blood, serum and a nasopharyngeal or oropharyngeal swab from every participant. Over a roughly 2-month period, participants in the prospective study had the option of providing additional blood draws and questionnaires. Blood samples from the prospective study were shipped frozen or at room temperature prior to DNA extraction. Broader findings and caveats from the paper: Clinical and demographic metadata were provided uncurated, with the amount varying by source and participant.

The clonotype originates from a woman aged 25 to 39 who had recovered from COVID-19. The chain joins TRBV27 to TRBJ1-5; TRBD1 matches 9 bases in the middle. Sequenced material: PBMCs or T cells enriched from blood (not recorded which). CDR3 protein: CASSRDRDGSQPQHF. The bases read TGTGCCAGCAGCCGGGACAGGGATGGGTCTCAGCCCCAGCATTTT.